This record covers a single TCR beta chain. The data stem from a study of CD8 T cells in Susac syndrome. Germline trimming cut 6 bases from V and 8 bases from J; bases unmatched to any gene: 4. There are 14 residues in the CDR3. Germline CDR1 is MNHEY and CDR2 is SVGAGI. The RNA input was roughly 0.45 to 1 ug, and it was reverse transcribed with random hexamers. MiXCR, applied by TCRdb to the immunoSEQ multiplex PCR reads, yields one record per CDR3 protein. The sample shows roughly 200,000 distinct CDR3 sequences, 95% of them seen only once. The chain recombines TRBV6-5 with TRBJ2-1; 13 nucleotides match TRBD2. Sample: CD8+ T cells from PBMCs. The TCR comes from a human donor with multiple sclerosis. CDR3 loop: CASSRTSGSDEQFF. CDR3 coding DNA: TGTGCCAGCAGCCGGACTAGCGGGAGCGATGAGCAGTTCTTC.